This TCR beta chain was profiled in a study of T cell repertoires in cytomegalovirus infection. Study results and caveats: There were carriers of CMV plus the relevant HLA, and cumulative public TCR beta family frequency identified them.

The V gene lost 6 bases and the J gene lost 7 bases, with 12 bases spanning the gap. CDR1 MNHEY and CDR2 SMNVEV come from the germline V gene (reference sequence). This CDR3 contains 12 residues. A single record per CDR3 protein comes from TCRdb applying MiXCR to the reads. The table lists approximately 400,000 distinct CDR3 sequences, approximately 31% of them singletons. This clonotype was detected only a few times. Its antigen is undetermined. This chain links TRBV27 with TRBJ1-2, with D maybe TRBD1 (6 bases). The sample comprised PBMCs. The TCR sequence derives from a human donor in good health (CMV status not recorded). Some clones in this sample may be carry-over from other donors' samples. Here the CDR3 DNA reads TGTGCCAGCAGATCCACAGGGTTTGGCTACACCTTC. Its protein product is CASRSTGFGYTF.